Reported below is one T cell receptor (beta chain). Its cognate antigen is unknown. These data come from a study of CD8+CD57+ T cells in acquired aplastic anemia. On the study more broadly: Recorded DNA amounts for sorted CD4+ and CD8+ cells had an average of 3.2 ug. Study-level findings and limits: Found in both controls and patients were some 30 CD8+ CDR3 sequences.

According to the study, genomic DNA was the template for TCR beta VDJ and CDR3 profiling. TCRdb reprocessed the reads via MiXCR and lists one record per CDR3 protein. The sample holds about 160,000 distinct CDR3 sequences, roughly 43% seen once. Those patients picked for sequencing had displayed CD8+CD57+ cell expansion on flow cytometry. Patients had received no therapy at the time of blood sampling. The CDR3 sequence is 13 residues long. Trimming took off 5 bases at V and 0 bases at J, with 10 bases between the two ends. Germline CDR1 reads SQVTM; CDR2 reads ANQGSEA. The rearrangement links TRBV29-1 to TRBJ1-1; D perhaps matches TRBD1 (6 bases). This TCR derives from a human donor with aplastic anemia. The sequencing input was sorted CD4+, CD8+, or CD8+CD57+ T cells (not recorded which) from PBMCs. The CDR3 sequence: CSVRTALNTEAFF. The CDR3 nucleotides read TGCAGCGTTCGGACAGCCTTGAACACTGAAGCTTTCTTT.